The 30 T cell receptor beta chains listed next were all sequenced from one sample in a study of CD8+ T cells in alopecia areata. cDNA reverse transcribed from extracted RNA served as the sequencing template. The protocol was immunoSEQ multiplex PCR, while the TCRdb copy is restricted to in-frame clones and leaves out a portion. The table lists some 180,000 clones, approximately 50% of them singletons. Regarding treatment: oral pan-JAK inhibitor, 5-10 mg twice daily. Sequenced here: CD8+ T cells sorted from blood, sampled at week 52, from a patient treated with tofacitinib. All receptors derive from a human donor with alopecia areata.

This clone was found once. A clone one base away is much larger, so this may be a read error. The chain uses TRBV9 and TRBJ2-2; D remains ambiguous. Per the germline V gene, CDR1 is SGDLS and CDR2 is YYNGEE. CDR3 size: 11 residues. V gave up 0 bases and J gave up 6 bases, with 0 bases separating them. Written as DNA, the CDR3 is TGTGCCAGCAGCGTAGCCGGGGAGCTGTTTTTT. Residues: CASSVAGELFF. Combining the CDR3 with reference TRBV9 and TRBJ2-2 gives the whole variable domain DSGVTQTPKHLITATGQRVTLRCSPRSGDLSVYWYQQSLDQGLQFLIQYYNGEERAKGNILERFSAQQFPDLHSELNLSSLELGDSALYFCASSVAGELFFGEGSRLTVL.

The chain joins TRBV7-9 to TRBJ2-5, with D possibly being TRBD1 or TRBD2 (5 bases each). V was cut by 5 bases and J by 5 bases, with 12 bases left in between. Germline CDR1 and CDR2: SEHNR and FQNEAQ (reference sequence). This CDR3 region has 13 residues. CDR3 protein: CASSGFRDETQYF. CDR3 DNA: TGTGCCAGCAGCGGATTCAGGGACGAGACCCAGTACTTC.

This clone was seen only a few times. DNA of the CDR3: TGTGCCAGCAGCCAAAAGACTAGCGGGGGGCCGGAGACCCAGTACTTC. Protein: CASSQKTSGGPETQYF. The chain has TRBV11-2 and TRBJ2-5, with 13 bases that match TRBD2. V trimming: 5 bases; J trimming: 5 bases; junction bases outside the gene matches: 8. The CDR3 spans 16 residues. Per the germline V gene, CDR1 is SGHAT and CDR2 is FQNNGV.

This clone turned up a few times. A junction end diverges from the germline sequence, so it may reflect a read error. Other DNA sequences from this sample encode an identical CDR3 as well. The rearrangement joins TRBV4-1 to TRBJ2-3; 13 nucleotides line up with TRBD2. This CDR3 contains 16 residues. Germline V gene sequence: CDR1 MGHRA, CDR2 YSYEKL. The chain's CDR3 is CASSQDTSGGADTQYF. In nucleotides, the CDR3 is TGTGCCAGCAGCCAAGATACTAGCGGGGGGGCAGATACGCAGTATTTT.

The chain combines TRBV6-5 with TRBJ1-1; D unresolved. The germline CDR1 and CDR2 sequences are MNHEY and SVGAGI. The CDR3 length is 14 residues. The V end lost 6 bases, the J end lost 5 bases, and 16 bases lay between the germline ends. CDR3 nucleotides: TGTGCCAGCAGCCCCCAGCGGGGAGGAACTGAAGCTTTCTTT. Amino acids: CASSPQRGGTEAFF.

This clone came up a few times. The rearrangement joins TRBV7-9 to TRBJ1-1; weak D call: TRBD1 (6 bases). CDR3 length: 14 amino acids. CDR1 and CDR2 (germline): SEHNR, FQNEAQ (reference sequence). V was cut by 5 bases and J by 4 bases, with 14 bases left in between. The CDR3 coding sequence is TGTGCCAGCAGCCTACAGGGCACGGCCACTGAAGCTTTCTTT. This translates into CASSLQGTATEAFF.

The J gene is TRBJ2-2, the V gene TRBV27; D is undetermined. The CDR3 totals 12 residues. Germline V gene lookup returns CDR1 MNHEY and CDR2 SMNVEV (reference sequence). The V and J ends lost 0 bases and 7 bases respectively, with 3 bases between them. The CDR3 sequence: CASSLSRGELFF. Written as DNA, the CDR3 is TGTGCCAGCAGTTTATCTCGCGGGGAGCTGTTTTTT.

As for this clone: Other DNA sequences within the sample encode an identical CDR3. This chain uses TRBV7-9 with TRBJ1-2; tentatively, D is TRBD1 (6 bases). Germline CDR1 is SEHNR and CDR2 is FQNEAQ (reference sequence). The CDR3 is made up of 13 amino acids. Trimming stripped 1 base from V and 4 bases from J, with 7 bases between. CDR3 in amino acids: CASSLEGGYGYTF. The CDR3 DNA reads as TGTGCCAGCAGCTTAGAGGGGGGCTATGGCTACACCTTC.

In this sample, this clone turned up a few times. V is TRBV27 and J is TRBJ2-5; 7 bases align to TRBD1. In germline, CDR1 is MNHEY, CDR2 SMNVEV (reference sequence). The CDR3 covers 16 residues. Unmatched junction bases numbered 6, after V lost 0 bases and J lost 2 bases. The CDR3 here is CASSLSGARGQETQYF. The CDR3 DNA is TGTGCCAGCAGTTTATCTGGTGCCAGGGGGCAAGAGACCCAGTACTTC.

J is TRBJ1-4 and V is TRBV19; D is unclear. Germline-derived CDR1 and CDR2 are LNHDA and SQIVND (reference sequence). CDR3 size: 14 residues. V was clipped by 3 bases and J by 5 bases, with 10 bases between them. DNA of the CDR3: TGTGCCAGTAGTATGCCGTTTGTAAATGAAAAACTGTTTTTT. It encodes CASSMPFVNEKLFF.

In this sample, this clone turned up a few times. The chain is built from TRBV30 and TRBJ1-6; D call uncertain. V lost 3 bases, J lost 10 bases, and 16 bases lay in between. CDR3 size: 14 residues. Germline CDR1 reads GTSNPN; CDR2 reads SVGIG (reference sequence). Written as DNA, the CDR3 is TGTGCCTGGAGGGGAGGAGGAGTGGTATCACCCCTCCACTTT. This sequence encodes CAWRGGGVVSPLHF.

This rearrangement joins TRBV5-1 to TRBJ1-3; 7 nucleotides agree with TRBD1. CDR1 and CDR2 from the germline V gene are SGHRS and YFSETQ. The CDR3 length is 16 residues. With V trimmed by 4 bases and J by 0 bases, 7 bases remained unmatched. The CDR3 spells CASSPLTGRSGNTIYF. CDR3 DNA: TGCGCCAGCAGCCCTCTGACAGGGCGCTCTGGAAACACCATATATTTT.

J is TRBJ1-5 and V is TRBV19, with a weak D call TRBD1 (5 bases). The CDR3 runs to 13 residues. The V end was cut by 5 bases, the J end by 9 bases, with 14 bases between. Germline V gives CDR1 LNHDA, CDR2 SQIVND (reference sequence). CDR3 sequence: CASSVTAEGPQHF. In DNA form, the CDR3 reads TGTGCCAGTAGTGTGACAGCCGAGGGGCCCCAGCATTTT.

The CDR3 spells CASSLQTQGYTF. CDR3 nucleotide sequence: TGTGCCAGCAGCTTGCAGACGCAGGGCTACACCTTC. V and J are TRBV13 and TRBJ1-2; D unclear. The V gene's germline CDR1 is PRHDT and CDR2 FYEKMQ (reference sequence). Trimming stripped 3 bases from V and 8 bases from J, with 10 bases between. This CDR3 region has 12 residues.

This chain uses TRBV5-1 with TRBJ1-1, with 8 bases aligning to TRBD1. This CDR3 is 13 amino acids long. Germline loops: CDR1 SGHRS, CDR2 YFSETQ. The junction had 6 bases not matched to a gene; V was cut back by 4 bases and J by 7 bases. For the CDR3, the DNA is TGCGCCAGCAGCCCAGGGGGCGGCGGTGAAGCTTTCTTT. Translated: CASSPGGGGEAFF.

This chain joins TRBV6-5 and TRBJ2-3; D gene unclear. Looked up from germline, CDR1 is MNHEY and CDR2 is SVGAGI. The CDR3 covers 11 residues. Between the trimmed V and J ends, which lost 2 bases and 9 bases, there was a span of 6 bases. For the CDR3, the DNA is TGTGCCAGCAGTTACGGCGCCACGCAGTATTTT. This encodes CASSYGATQYF.

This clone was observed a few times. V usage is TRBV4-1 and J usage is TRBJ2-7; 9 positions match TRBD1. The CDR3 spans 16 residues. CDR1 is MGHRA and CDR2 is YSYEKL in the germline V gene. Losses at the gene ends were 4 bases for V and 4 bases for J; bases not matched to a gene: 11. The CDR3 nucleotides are TGCGCCAGCAGCCCCCTGGCCGGGACAGGGTTTTACGAGCAGTACTTC. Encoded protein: CASSPLAGTGFYEQYF.

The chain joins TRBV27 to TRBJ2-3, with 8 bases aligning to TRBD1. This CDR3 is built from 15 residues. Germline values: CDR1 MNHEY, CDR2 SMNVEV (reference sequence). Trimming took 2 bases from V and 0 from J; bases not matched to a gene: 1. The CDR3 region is CASSLRQGSTDTQYF. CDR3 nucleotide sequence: TGTGCCAGCAGTTTACGACAGGGGAGCACAGATACGCAGTATTTT.

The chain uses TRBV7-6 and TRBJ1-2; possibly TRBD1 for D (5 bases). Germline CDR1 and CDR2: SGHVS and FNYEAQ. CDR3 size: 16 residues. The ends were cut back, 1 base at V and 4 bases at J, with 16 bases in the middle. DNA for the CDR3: TGTGCCAGCAGCTTAGGGCGCCAGGGATCGATCTATGGCTACACCTTC. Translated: CASSLGRQGSIYGYTF.

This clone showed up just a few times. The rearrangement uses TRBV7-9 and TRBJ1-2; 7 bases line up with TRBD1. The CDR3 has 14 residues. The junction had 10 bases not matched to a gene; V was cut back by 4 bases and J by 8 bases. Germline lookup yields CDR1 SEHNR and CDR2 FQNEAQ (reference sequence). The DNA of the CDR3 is TGTGCCAGCAGCTCGGGACAGTCGATTAGGGGCTACACCTTC. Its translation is CASSSGQSIRGYTF.

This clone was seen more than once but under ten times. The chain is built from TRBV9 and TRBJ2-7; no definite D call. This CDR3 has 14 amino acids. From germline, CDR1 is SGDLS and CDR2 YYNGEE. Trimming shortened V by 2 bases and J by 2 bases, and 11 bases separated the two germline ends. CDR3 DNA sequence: TGTGCCAGCAGCGTCTCCGGTCAGGCCTACGAGCAGTACTTC. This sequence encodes CASSVSGQAYEQYF.

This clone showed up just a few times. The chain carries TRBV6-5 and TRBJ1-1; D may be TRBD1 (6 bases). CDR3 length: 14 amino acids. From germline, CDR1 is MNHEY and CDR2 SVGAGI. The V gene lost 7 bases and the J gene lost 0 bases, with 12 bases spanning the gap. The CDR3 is CASTLDSMNTEAFF. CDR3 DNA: TGTGCCAGCACCCTGGACAGTATGAACACTGAAGCTTTCTTT.

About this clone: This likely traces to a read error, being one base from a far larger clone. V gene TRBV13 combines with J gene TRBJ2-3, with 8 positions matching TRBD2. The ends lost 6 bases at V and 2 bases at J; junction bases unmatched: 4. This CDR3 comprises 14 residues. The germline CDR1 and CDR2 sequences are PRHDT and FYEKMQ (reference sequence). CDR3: CASSYGGATDTQYF. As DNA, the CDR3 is TGTGCCAGCAGTTACGGGGGGGCCACAGATACGCAGTATTTT.

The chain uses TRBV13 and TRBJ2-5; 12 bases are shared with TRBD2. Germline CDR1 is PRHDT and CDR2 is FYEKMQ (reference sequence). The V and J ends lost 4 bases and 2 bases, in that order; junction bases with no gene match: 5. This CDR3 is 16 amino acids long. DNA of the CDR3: TGTGCCAGCAGCTCCCGGACTAGCGGGGCTCAAGAGACCCAGTACTTC. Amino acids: CASSSRTSGAQETQYF. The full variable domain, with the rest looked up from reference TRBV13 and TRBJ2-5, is AAGVIQSPRHLIKEKRETATLKCYPIPRHDTVYWYQQGPGQDPQFLISFYEKMQSDKGSIPDRFSAQQFSDYHSELNMSSLELGDSALYFCASSSRTSGAQETQYFGPGTRLLVL.

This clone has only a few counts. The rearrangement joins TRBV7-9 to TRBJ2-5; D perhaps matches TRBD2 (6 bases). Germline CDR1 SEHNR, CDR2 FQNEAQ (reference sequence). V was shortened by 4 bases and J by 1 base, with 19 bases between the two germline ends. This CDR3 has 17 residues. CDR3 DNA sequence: TGTGCCAGCAGCTATCAAACAGGTCTGGGGGGCCAAGAGACCCAGTACTTC. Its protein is CASSYQTGLGGQETQYF.

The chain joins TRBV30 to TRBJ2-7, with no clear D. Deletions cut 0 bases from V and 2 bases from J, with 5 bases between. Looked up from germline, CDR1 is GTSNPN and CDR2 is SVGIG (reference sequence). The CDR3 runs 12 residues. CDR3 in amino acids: CAWSVPTYEQYF. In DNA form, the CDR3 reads TGTGCCTGGAGTGTACCAACCTACGAGCAGTACTTC. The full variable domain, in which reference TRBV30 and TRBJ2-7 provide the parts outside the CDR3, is SQTIHQWPATLVQPVGSPLSLECTVEGTSNPNLYWYRQAAGRGLQLLFYSVGIGQISSEVPQNLSASRPQDRQFILSSKKLLLSDSGFYLCAWSVPTYEQYFGPGTRLTVT.

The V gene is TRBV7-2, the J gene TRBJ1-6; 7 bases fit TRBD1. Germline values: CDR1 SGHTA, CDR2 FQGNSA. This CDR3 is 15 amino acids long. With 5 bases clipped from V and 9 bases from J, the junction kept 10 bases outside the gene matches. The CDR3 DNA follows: TGTGCCAGCAGCCCAAGGGGGCCGGGTAGTTCACCCCTCCACTTT. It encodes CASSPRGPGSSPLHF.

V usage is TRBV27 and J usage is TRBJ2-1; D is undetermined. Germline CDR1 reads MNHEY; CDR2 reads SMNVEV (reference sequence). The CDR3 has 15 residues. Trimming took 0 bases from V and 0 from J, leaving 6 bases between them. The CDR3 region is CASSLSPYSYNEQFF. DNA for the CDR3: TGTGCCAGCAGTTTATCTCCCTACTCCTACAATGAGCAGTTCTTC.

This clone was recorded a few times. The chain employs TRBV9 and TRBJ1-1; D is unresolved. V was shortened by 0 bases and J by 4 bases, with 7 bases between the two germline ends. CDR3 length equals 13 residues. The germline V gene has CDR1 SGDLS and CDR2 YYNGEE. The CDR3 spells CASSVDAGTEAFF. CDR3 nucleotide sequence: TGTGCCAGCAGCGTAGACGCGGGCACTGAAGCTTTCTTT.

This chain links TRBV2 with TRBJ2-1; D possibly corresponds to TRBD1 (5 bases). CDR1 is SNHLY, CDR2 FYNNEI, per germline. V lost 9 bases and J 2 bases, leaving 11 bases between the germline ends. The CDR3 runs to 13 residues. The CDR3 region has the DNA TGTGCCAGTATAAGGGGTACCTACAATGAGCAGTTCTTC. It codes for CASIRGTYNEQFF.